The rows below give T cell receptor beta chains drawn from one sample of a study of blood T cell repertoires in COVID-19. TCRdb's table, derived via immunoSEQ multiplex PCR, lists solely in-frame clones and lacks some. This table holds about 250,000 clones, about 89% found once. The sequencing sample was made of peripheral blood. The receptors originated from a woman aged 55-70 years who had recovered from COVID-19. The CDR3 runs from the conserved cysteine through the conserved F or W. The D gene is left open where the match is weak. Some rows have no size entry. The others give once, few or many, or a class for an expanded clone.

d_call	j_call	v_call	clone_size	cdr3_nt	cdr3_aa
.	TRBJ1-1	TRBV5-4	once	TGTGCCAGCAGCTCGCGGACTGATGAAGCTTTCTTT	CASSSRTDEAFF
TRBD2	TRBJ2-3	TRBV28	.	TGTGCCAGCACCGGGGGGGCATATGATACGCAGTATTTT	CASTGGAYDTQYF
.	TRBJ1-1	TRBV4-1	.	TGCGCCAGCAGCCAAGTCTTGAGGAACACTGAAGCTTTCTTT	CASSQVLRNTEAFF
TRBD1	TRBJ1-5	TRBV28	.	TGTGCCAGCAGTTTCGGAGGGACAGGGGTAAGTCAGCCCCAGCATTTT	CASSFGGTGVSQPQHF
.	TRBJ2-7	TRBV7-9	.	TGTGCCAGCAGCCCCTGGGGGGGCTCCTTGTACGAGCAGTACTTC	CASSPWGGSLYEQYF
.	TRBJ2-3	TRBV6-4	.	TGTGCCAGCAGTCTTGAGGCTGCAGATACGCAGTATTTT	CASSLEAADTQYF
.	TRBJ2-5	TRBV11-3	.	TGTGCCAGCAGCTTGGGGGGGCAGGGAGAGACCCAGTACTTC	CASSLGGQGETQYF
TRBD1	TRBJ1-1	TRBV9	.	TGTGCCAGCAGCGTAGAGGGGACAGGGAGCACTGAAGCTTTCTTT	CASSVEGTGSTEAFF
.	TRBJ1-5	TRBV6-2/TRBV6-3	.	TGTGCCAGCAGTTCCAGGGAAAGGATGGGTCGCAATCAGCCCCAGCATTTT	CASSSRERMGRNQPQHF
.	TRBJ1-3	TRBV7-2	.	TGTGCCAGCAGCCTACAGAGCTCTGGAAACACCATATATTTT	CASSLQSSGNTIYF
.	TRBJ1-2	TRBV7-2	.	TGTGCCAGCACTCAGCCAGGTTTCTATGGCTACACCTTC	CASTQPGFYGYTF
.	TRBJ1-5	TRBV4-1	.	TGCGCCAGCAGCCAAGGACCGGGTAGGTGGGATCAGCCCCAGCATTTT	CASSQGPGRWDQPQHF
TRBD1	TRBJ2-3	TRBV19	.	TGTGCCAGTAGTCTTCAGGGGGTACTCTCCACAGATACGCAGTATTTT	CASSLQGVLSTDTQYF
.	TRBJ2-3	TRBV7-2	few	TGTGCCAGCAGCTTAAACAGGGCCGATACGCAGTATTTT	CASSLNRADTQYF
TRBD1	TRBJ1-4	TRBV7-9	.	TGTGCCAGCAGCTTTACAGGGGATGAAAAACTGTTTTTT	CASSFTGDEKLFF
TRBD2	TRBJ2-1	TRBV27	.	TGTGCCAGCGGAGCGGGGGACTCCTACAATGAGCAGTTCTTC	CASGAGDSYNEQFF
TRBD1	TRBJ2-7	TRBV5-1	once	TGCGCCAGCAGCTTGTCGAGACAGGGACCCTACGAGCAGTACTTC	CASSLSRQGPYEQYF
TRBD2	TRBJ2-7	TRBV28	.	TGTGCCAGCAAGGCTAGCGGGGGATACGAGCAGTACTTC	CASKASGGYEQYF
TRBD1	TRBJ1-1	TRBV19	.	TGTGCCAGTAGTAGACAGGGGCGGGGGAACGCTGAAGCTTTCTTT	CASSRQGRGNAEAFF
.	TRBJ2-7	TRBV27	.	TGTGCCAGCAGGGAGAGGGTGGGGGAGCAGTACTTC	CASRERVGEQYF
TRBD1	TRBJ1-1	TRBV27	.	TGTGCCAGCAGCCCATACCAGGGGGCTCTCACTGAAGCTTTCTTT	CASSPYQGALTEAFF
TRBD2	TRBJ2-3	TRBV6-5	.	TGTGCCACCATTATAGCGGGGTCCACAGATACGCAGTATTTT	CATIIAGSTDTQYF
TRBD2	TRBJ2-3	TRBV9	.	TGTGCCAGCAGCGAAGCGGGGGAATTACATACGGATACGCAGTATTTT	CASSEAGELHTDTQYF
.	TRBJ2-3	TRBV6-5	.	TGTGCCACCAGGGTCGCGATTAGCACAGATACGCAGTATTTT	CATRVAISTDTQYF
TRBD1	TRBJ2-3	TRBV11-2	.	TGTGCCAGCAGCTCCCTGACAGGGAGCACAGATACGCAGTATTTT	CASSSLTGSTDTQYF
TRBD2	TRBJ2-7	TRBV19	.	TGTGCCAGTAGTATAGGCGGGGGAGCGCTCTACGAGCAGTACTTC	CASSIGGGALYEQYF
TRBD2	TRBJ2-4	TRBV6-5	.	TGTGCCAGCAGTTACCTAGCGGGCGGAACCAAAAACATTCAGTACTTC	CASSYLAGGTKNIQYF
TRBD1	TRBJ2-5	TRBV27	.	TGTGCCAGCAGTTTTCTCACCGGGACAGGGAGGGAGACCCAGTACTTC	CASSFLTGTGRETQYF
TRBD2	TRBJ2-3	TRBV5-6	.	TGTGCCAGCAGCTTCCTAGCGGGGGAGACCACAGATACGCAGTATTTT	CASSFLAGETTDTQYF
.	TRBJ1-3	TRBV16	.	TGTGCCAGCAGCCGCCTTTCGGGGACAGGAAACACCATATATTTT	CASSRLSGTGNTIYF
.	TRBJ2-2	TRBV4-3	.	TGCGCCAGCAGCCTAGGGGGGGGCTTCACCGGGGAGCTGTTTTTT	CASSLGGGFTGELFF
.	TRBJ1-2	TRBV10-3	.	TGTGCCATCAGTGGCGGGGAAGTCTCCGGTGGCTACACCTTC	CAISGGEVSGGYTF
TRBD1	TRBJ1-5	TRBV19	.	TGTGCCAGTAGTATAGTAGGGGGCGGTCAGCCCCAGCATTTT	CASSIVGGGQPQHF
.	TRBJ1-2	TRBV29-1	.	TGCAGCGTTATGGGAGGATATGGCTACACCTTC	CSVMGGYGYTF
.	TRBJ2-7	TRBV19	.	TGTGCCAGTAGTTCTCGACAGGTCCCCTACGAGCAGTACTTC	CASSSRQVPYEQYF
TRBD1	TRBJ1-2	TRBV10-3	.	TGTGCCATCAGTGAGTCTAGGGGACAGAACTATGGCTACACCTTC	CAISESRGQNYGYTF
.	TRBJ2-3	TRBV7-2	.	TGTGCCAGCAGCTTCTCGGGTCCAGATACGCAGTATTTT	CASSFSGPDTQYF
TRBD1	TRBJ1-6	TRBV5-4	.	TGTGCCAGCAGCTTGGGCAGGGGGCAAAATTCACCCCTCCACTTT	CASSLGRGQNSPLHF
.	TRBJ2-3	TRBV6-1	.	TGTGCCAGCAGTGAAGGACTAACGCGGAGACATACGCAGTATTTT	CASSEGLTRRHTQYF
TRBD2	TRBJ2-5	TRBV5-1	.	TGCGCCAGCGAAACTAGCGGGGGACCCGGAGAGACCCAGTACTTC	CASETSGGPGETQYF